The present T cell receptor (beta chain) was sequenced within a study of cytomegalovirus exposure and HLA in healthy donors. Germline V lookup: CDR1 LNHDA, CDR2 SQIVND (reference sequence). The CDR3 spans 15 residues. After removal of 6 bases from V and 7 bases from J, the junction contained 9 bases not matched to a gene. Some clones are missing from TCRdb's copy, which holds only in-frame ones; the method was immunoSEQ multiplex PCR. This table holds 150,000 to 200,000 clones, around nine tenths found once. Sequencing was done on a sample of PBMCs. The receptor comes from a woman in her twenties or thirties in good health and CMV-seronegative. The rearrangement uses TRBV19 and TRBJ1-6; 7 bases fit TRBD1. CDR3 DNA: TGTGCCAGTAGCGATAGACAGGGTGGCAATTCACCCCTCCACTTT. It is translated as CASSDRQGGNSPLHF.